The entry below describes one TCR beta chain. This entry is derived from a study of blood T cell repertoires in COVID-19. The overall study: The samples span acute and convalescent COVID-19 from the United States, Italy and Spain. In each case, the material was cDNA or gDNA derived from T cells, B-cell-depleted T cells, or PBMCs.

Per the study methods: Estimation of nucleated cell counts was performed using reference gene primer amplification. Here immunoSEQ multiplex PCR was the method, and the copy in TCRdb shows in-frame clones only, minus some. That table gives V, J and clone size, and the DNA gave D and trimming. The top ten clones hold 2% to 2.5% of a sample with about 220,000 clones, about four fifths of them seen once. The CDR3 totals 12 residues. Per germline, CDR1 SEHNR and CDR2 FQNEAQ (reference sequence). With 4 bases removed from V and 2 bases from J, the gap between germline ends came to 6 bases. The clonotype was recovered from a woman in her fifties or sixties with acute or convalescent COVID-19. The chain joins TRBV7-9 to TRBJ2-7; D is unresolved. Sequenced: peripheral blood. In nucleotides, the CDR3 is TGTGCCAGCAGCTCCGTTACCTACGAGCAGTACTTC. This codes for CASSSVTYEQYF.